This T cell receptor beta chain was captured in a study of post-analysis software for immune sequencing data. Study in general: The disease courses spanned relapsing-remitting, secondary progressive and progressive-relapsing forms of multiple sclerosis. Study-wide results and limits: Relative to controls, patients had 5 or 6 TRBV segments at higher frequency, with TRBV5-6, TRBV5-1 and TRBV20-1 among these.

The CDR3 covers 15 residues. The germline gives CDR1 SGHRS, CDR2 YFSETQ. Trimming removed 0 bases at V and 0 bases at J, with 9 bases between. The authors incorporated unique molecular identifiers into the TCR beta cDNA libraries. Some 500,000 cDNA molecules were obtained per 1 to 10 million input T cells. TCRdb re-derived calls from the PCR reads in MiXCR, one entry per CDR3 protein. Of hundreds of thousands of distinct CDR3 sequences in the sample, about 40% are singletons; the top ten hold about 7.6%. This clonotype has at least ten counts. What it binds is not known. This receptor was taken from a girl aged 2-9 years with multiple sclerosis. This chain uses TRBV5-1 with TRBJ1-2; maybe TRBD1 (6 bases). Sequencing was performed on blood. The CDR3 sequence is CASSLEGTTNYGYTF. Written as DNA, the CDR3 is TGCGCCAGCAGCTTGGAGGGGACAACTAACTATGGCTACACCTTC. The variable domain in full, with the rest retrieved from reference TRBV5-1 and TRBJ1-2, is KAGVTQTPRYLIKTRGQQVTLSCSPISGHRSVSWYQQTPGQGLQFLFEYFSETQRNKGNFPGRFSGRQFSNSRSEMNVSTLELGDSALYLCASSLEGTTNYGYTFGSGTRLTVV.